This TCR beta chain was captured by sequencing in a study of shared clonotypes between healthy human individuals. Regarding the study as a whole: Rarefaction analysis demonstrated incomplete sorted-subset sequencing notwithstanding large depth.

There are 13 residues in the CDR3. Trimming stripped 0 bases from V and 5 bases from J, with 8 bases between. Germline values: CDR1 MGHRA, CDR2 YSYEKL. Note on this clone: Its antigen is unknown.

Naive CD8 cells, CD45RO-negative and positively selected for CCR7, excluded terminally differentiated effector memory CD45RA+ cells. Several immunoSEQ plates held equal portions of the genomic DNA taken from each subset. Measured with immunoSEQ multiplex PCR; TCRdb has only the in-frame clones, and not every one. Of about 800,000 clones detected, around 96% appear once; the ten largest clones hold about 0.22%. The V gene is TRBV4-1, the J gene TRBJ2-7; tentative D call: TRBD2 (5 bases). Sequencing was performed on naive CD8+ T cells sorted from blood. This TCR derives from a man in his thirties or forties in good health. CDR3 DNA: TGCGCCAGCAGCCAAGAGAGTAGCGACGAGCAGTACTTC. Amino acid sequence: CASSQESSDEQYF.